Listed here are 28 T cell receptor beta chains from one sample, sequenced in a study of T cell changes during pregnancy in multiple sclerosis. TCRdb's table, derived via immunoSEQ multiplex PCR, lists solely in-frame clones and lacks some. The sample has roughly 89,000 clones, approximately 94% seen once; the top ten hold 2% to 2.5%. Sequencing was performed on peripheral blood, taken in the third trimester of pregnancy. Receptor source: a female donor with multiple sclerosis, enrolled in a pregnancy study.

The V gene is TRBV28, the J gene TRBJ2-7; TRBD1 is a possible D gene (6 bases). CDR1 and CDR2 (germline): MDHEN, SYDVKM. The CDR3 has 14 amino acids. With 9 bases removed from V and 2 bases from J, the gap between germline ends came to 17 bases. CDR3 sequence reads: CASTMTGFPYEQYF. The DNA for the CDR3 is TGTGCCAGTACAATGACAGGTTTTCCCTACGAGCAGTACTTC.

This chain joins TRBV6-1 and TRBJ1-1, with 7 nucleotides matching TRBD1. With V trimmed by 2 bases and J by 2 bases, 5 bases remained unmatched. Germline-derived CDR1 and CDR2 are MNHNS and SASEGT. The CDR3 extends over 15 amino acids. The chain's CDR3 is CASSEWGQSNTEAFF. The CDR3 nucleotides are TGTGCCAGCAGTGAATGGGGACAGTCCAACACTGAAGCTTTCTTT.

The sample holds a few counts of this clone. CDR3 bases: TGTGCCAGCAGTATCCATAGCACCGGGGAGCTGTTTTTT. This codes for CASSIHSTGELFF. The V gene is TRBV27, the J gene TRBJ2-2, with D unresolved. Looked up from germline, CDR1 is MNHEY and CDR2 is SMNVEV (reference sequence). The CDR3 is 13 residues long. The V and J ends lost 5 bases and 4 bases respectively, with 8 bases between them.

J is TRBJ1-2 and V is TRBV5-1; D unclear. The CDR3 consists of 14 residues. CDR1 is SGHRS and CDR2 is YFSETQ in the germline V gene. The V and J ends lost 4 bases and 3 bases respectively, with 13 bases between them. CDR3: CASSPIPEDYGYTF. The CDR3 coding sequence is TGCGCCAGCAGCCCTATACCTGAGGACTATGGCTACACCTTC.

This rearrangement joins TRBV4-3 to TRBJ1-4; 8 bases are shared with TRBD1. CDR1 and CDR2 from the germline V gene are LGHNA and YSLEER. The CDR3 contains 15 residues. Germline trimming cut 0 bases from V and 7 bases from J; bases unmatched to any gene: 4. For the CDR3, the DNA is TGCGCCAGCAGCCAAGACAAAGACAGGGGTGAAAAACTGTTTTTT. Amino acids: CASSQDKDRGEKLFF.

The gene calls are TRBV6-5 and TRBJ1-3; D perhaps matches TRBD1 (6 bases). The V gene lost 5 bases and the J gene lost 4 bases, with 9 bases spanning the gap. The CDR3 contains 13 residues. The germline V gene has CDR1 MNHEY and CDR2 SVGAGI. The CDR3 sequence is CASSRGQGNTIYF. The CDR3 nucleotides are TGTGCCAGCAGTCGAGGACAGGGAAACACCATATATTTT.

The V gene is TRBV2, the J gene TRBJ2-3; TRBD2 agrees at 8 bases. This CDR3 is built from 16 residues. Germline CDR1 reads SNHLY; CDR2 reads FYNNEI. The junction had 9 bases not matched to a gene; V was cut back by 3 bases and J by 4 bases. CDR3: CASSDVRGALSDTQYF. CDR3 DNA sequence: TGTGCCAGCAGTGATGTGCGGGGGGCGCTTTCAGATACGCAGTATTTT. Supplemented by reference TRBV2 and TRBJ2-3, the full variable domain reads EPEVTQTPSHQVTQMGQEVILRCVPISNHLYFYWYRQILGQKVEFLVSFYNNEISEKSEIFDDQFSVERPDGSNFTLKIRSTKLEDSAMYFCASSDVRGALSDTQYFGPGTRLTVL.

This sequence joins TRBV25-1 and TRBJ2-7; D gene uncertain. Deletions cut 1 base from V and 5 bases from J, with 3 bases between. The CDR3 covers 11 residues. CDR1 is MGHDK, CDR2 SYGVNS, per germline. CDR3 residues: CASSEFNEQYF. In DNA form, the CDR3 reads TGTGCCAGCAGTGAATTCAACGAGCAGTACTTC.

The chain joins TRBV15 to TRBJ2-7; 9 bases map to TRBD1. The V segment lost 5 bases and the J segment 4 bases; nucleotides outside the gene matches: 6. Germline CDR1 and CDR2: LNHNV and YYDKDF (reference sequence). The CDR3 length is 14 residues. The CDR3 reads CATSDRDRVYEQYF. The CDR3 bases are TGTGCCACCAGCGACCGGGACAGGGTATACGAGCAGTACTTC.

V is TRBV6-1 and J is TRBJ2-7, with TRBD2 identical over 8 bases. This CDR3 has 14 residues. V trimming: 6 bases; J trimming: 3 bases; junction bases outside the gene matches: 7. The germline V gene has CDR1 MNHNS and CDR2 SASEGT. The CDR3 bases are TGTGCCAGCAGCCCCCTAGCGGGCCGCTACGAGCAGTACTTC. Its translation: CASSPLAGRYEQYF.

This clone came up once. The V gene is TRBV18, the J gene TRBJ1-4; D is ambiguous. V shed 3 bases and J shed 7 bases, with 6 bases lying between them. This CDR3 has 12 amino acids. Germline V gene data show CDR1 as KGHSH and CDR2 as LQKENI. The CDR3 reads CASSPLSEKLFF. The CDR3 DNA sequence: TGTGCCAGCTCACCTCTTAGTGAAAAACTGTTTTTT.

V is TRBV7-8 and J is TRBJ2-3; 12 nucleotides line up with TRBD2. The CDR3 contains 20 residues. Germline V gene lookup returns CDR1 SGHVS and CDR2 FQNEAQ. The junction had 11 bases not matched to a gene; V was cut back by 0 bases and J by 1 base. The CDR3 here is CASSLAHLAGGHVGTDTQYF. The CDR3 region has the DNA TGTGCCAGCAGCTTAGCGCATCTAGCGGGAGGGCACGTGGGCACAGATACGCAGTATTTT.

J is TRBJ2-7 and V is TRBV28; 7 bases fit TRBD2. The J segment lost 0 bases and the V segment lost 3 bases, leaving 5 bases of the junction unmatched. This CDR3 contains 15 residues. Germline assignment: CDR1 MDHEN and CDR2 SYDVKM. The CDR3 nucleotides read TGTGCCAGCAGTTTCCTAGCGGATAGCTCCTACGAGCAGTACTTC. Protein: CASSFLADSSYEQYF.

The genes are TRBV7-3 and TRBJ2-2; 12 nucleotides align to TRBD2. Germline V gene data show CDR1 as SGHTA and CDR2 as FQGTGA. The ends lost 5 bases at V and 5 bases at J; junction bases unmatched: 6. The CDR3 extends over 16 amino acids. The CDR3 loop is CASSPLAGGITGELFF. The CDR3 DNA reads TGTGCCAGCAGCCCCCTAGCGGGAGGGATTACCGGGGAGCTGTTTTTT. The full variable domain, completed using reference TRBV7-3 and TRBJ2-2, is GAGVSQTPSNKVTEKGKYVELRCDPISGHTALYWYRQSLGQGPEFLIYFQGTGAADDSGLPNDRFFAVRPEGSVSTLKIQRTERGDSAVYLCASSPLAGGITGELFFGEGSRLTVL.

The chain carries TRBV7-2 and TRBJ2-3; no firm D call. The CDR3 runs 12 residues. V lost 5 bases and J lost 11, with 14 bases in between. Germline V gene lookup returns CDR1 SGHTA and CDR2 FQGNSA. The chain's CDR3 is CASSDGQVRQYF. The CDR3 DNA reads as TGTGCCAGCAGCGATGGCCAAGTACGGCAGTATTTT.

V gene TRBV9 combines with J gene TRBJ2-7; the D gene is possibly TRBD2 (5 bases). The V gene lost 2 bases and the J gene lost 6 bases, with 15 bases spanning the gap. The CDR3 totals 14 residues. Germline CDR1 SGDLS, CDR2 YYNGEE. Here the CDR3 DNA reads TGTGCCAGCAGCGTCAATAAAGGGAGCTCCGAGCAGTACTTC. This encodes CASSVNKGSSEQYF.

This chain uses TRBV5-8 with TRBJ2-1; D call uncertain. Per germline, CDR1 SGHTS and CDR2 YDEGEE. The ends were cut back, 1 base at V and 7 bases at J, with 15 bases in the middle. CDR3 length: 15 amino acids. The CDR3 loop is CASSLSGSLANEQFF. In DNA form, the CDR3 reads TGTGCCAGCAGCTTGTCCGGGTCTCTCGCTAATGAGCAGTTCTTC.

DNA for the CDR3: TGTGCCAGCAGCTTACTAGGGGGCACTGAAGCTTTCTTT. Residues: CASSLLGGTEAFF. The chain is built from TRBV11-3 and TRBJ1-1; tentatively, D is TRBD1 (6 bases). The CDR3 covers 13 residues. V dropped 2 bases and J dropped 4 bases, with 8 bases sitting between them. Germline-derived CDR1 and CDR2 are SGHNT and YENEEA.

The gene calls are TRBV5-6 and TRBJ2-2; D gene ambiguous. The CDR3 extends over 15 amino acids. The germline V and J ends were trimmed by 5 bases and 1 base, with 12 bases remaining between them. The germline V gene encodes CDR1 SGHDT and CDR2 YYEEEE. The chain's CDR3 is CASSHYRVNTGELFF. In DNA, the CDR3 is TGTGCCAGCAGTCACTACCGGGTGAACACCGGGGAGCTGTTTTTT. Full variable domain (outside the CDR3, taken from reference TRBV5-6 and TRBJ2-2): DAGVTQSPTHLIKTRGQQVTLRCSPKSGHDTVSWYQQALGQGPQFIFQYYEEEERQRGNFPDRFSGHQFPNYSSELNVNALLLGDSALYLCASSHYRVNTGELFFGEGSRLTVL.

V gene TRBV30 combines with J gene TRBJ1-6; weak D call: TRBD1 (5 bases). This CDR3 is built from 16 residues. Trimming took 4 bases from V and 10 from J, leaving 23 bases between them. Germline CDR1 and CDR2: GTSNPN and SVGIG (reference sequence). For the CDR3, the DNA is TGTGCCTGGACCTACACTAGGAGGGGAACGGGATCACCCCTCCACTTT. This codes for CAWTYTRRGTGSPLHF.

This chain links TRBV7-2 with TRBJ2-5, with TRBD2 as a possible D gene (6 bases). Between the trimmed V and J ends, which lost 3 bases and 2 bases, there was a span of 10 bases. The CDR3 sequence is 14 residues long. The germline CDR1 and CDR2 sequences are SGHTA and FQGNSA. CDR3 nucleotides: TGTGCCAGCAGCTTGGCGGGACCTCAAGAGACCCAGTACTTC. Residues: CASSLAGPQETQYF.

This rearrangement joins TRBV5-5 to TRBJ1-2, with D unclear. The length of the CDR3 is 14 residues. The germline V gene encodes CDR1 SGHKS and CDR2 YYEKEE (reference sequence). The germline V and J ends were trimmed by 0 bases and 7 bases, with 13 bases remaining between them. CDR3 sequence: CASSLDGRLSGYTF. CDR3 DNA: TGTGCCAGCAGCTTGGATGGCAGGCTGAGTGGCTACACCTTC.

This clone is a singleton in its sample. J is TRBJ2-7 and V is TRBV5-6, with TRBD1 identical over 8 bases. J lost 3 bases, V lost 3 bases, and 8 bases had no gene match. Per the germline V gene, CDR1 is SGHDT and CDR2 is YYEEEE. The CDR3 totals 15 residues. This CDR3 is CASSWGTGPIYEQYF. As DNA, the CDR3 is TGTGCCAGCAGCTGGGGGACAGGCCCTATCTACGAGCAGTACTTC.

CDR3 bases: TGTGCCTGGAGCGACAGTCGGATAAGTAATAGCAATCAGCCCCAGCATTTT. It specifies CAWSDSRISNSNQPQHF. The V call is TRBV30, the J call TRBJ1-5, with TRBD1 as a possible D gene (5 bases). V was clipped by 3 bases and J by 0 bases, with 18 bases between them. The CDR3 has 17 residues. Germline-derived CDR1 and CDR2 are GTSNPN and SVGIG (reference sequence).

This chain joins TRBV2 and TRBJ2-1, with TRBD1 identical over 8 bases. V lost 0 bases and J lost 7; bases outside the gene matches: 14. The germline V gene encodes CDR1 SNHLY and CDR2 FYNNEI. This CDR3 is built from 18 residues. This CDR3 reads CASSEAPFDRGYTNEQFF. The DNA for the CDR3 is TGTGCCAGCAGTGAAGCCCCTTTTGACAGGGGATATACGAATGAGCAGTTCTTC.

The chain links TRBV15 to TRBJ2-6; D is undetermined. V was cut by 8 bases and J by 0 bases, with 5 bases left in between. From germline, CDR1 is LNHNV and CDR2 YYDKDF (reference sequence). CDR3 size: 13 residues. DNA for the CDR3: TGTGCCACCGACATCTCTGGGGCCAACGTCCTGACTTTC. This gives the protein CATDISGANVLTF.

The CDR3 DNA reads TGTGCCAGCAGCTTGGAACAGGGAAGGAGCACAGATACGCAGTATTTT. Amino acid sequence: CASSLEQGRSTDTQYF. The chain has TRBV5-8 and TRBJ2-3, with D possibly matching TRBD1 (6 bases). Trimming shortened V by 0 bases and J by 0 bases, and 11 bases separated the two germline ends. Per germline, CDR1 SGHTS and CDR2 YDEGEE. CDR3 size: 16 residues.

This chain joins TRBV27 and TRBJ2-7; 8 bases align to TRBD1. With 5 bases clipped from V and 7 bases from J, the junction kept 4 bases outside the gene matches. The CDR3 has 12 residues. Per the germline V gene, CDR1 is MNHEY and CDR2 is SMNVEV (reference sequence). CDR3 sequence: CASSPQGGEQYF. As DNA, the CDR3 is TGTGCCAGCAGTCCACAGGGGGGAGAGCAGTACTTC.